The 8 T cell receptor beta chains below all came from one sample that was sequenced in a study of blood T cell repertoires in COVID-19. TCRdb's table, derived via immunoSEQ multiplex PCR, lists solely in-frame clones and lacks some. The sample has a few hundred thousand clones, 75% to 90% seen once. The specimen was peripheral blood. Receptors were obtained from a man between 18 and 35 years old with active or convalescent COVID-19.

As regards this clone: Other DNA sequences in this specimen translate into the identical CDR3. The chain has TRBV7-9 and TRBJ2-7, with 7 bases that match TRBD1. The CDR3 sequence is 14 residues long. Germline CDR1 and CDR2: SEHNR and FQNEAQ (reference sequence). V dropped 5 bases and J dropped 1; count of bases not matched to a gene: 5. In DNA, the CDR3 is TGTGCCAGCAGCCCAAGGGACAGATCCTACGAGCAGTACTTC. The encoded protein is CASSPRDRSYEQYF.

The CDR3 bases are TGTGCCAGCAGCCTGACAGGGGACTCTGGAAACACCATATATTTT. This gives the protein CASSLTGDSGNTIYF. This chain joins TRBV6-5 and TRBJ1-3; 8 nucleotides agree with TRBD1. Germline CDR1 MNHEY, CDR2 SVGAGI. The CDR3 loop spans 15 amino acids. J lost 0 bases, V lost 6 bases, and 4 bases had no gene match.

The gene calls are TRBV27 and TRBJ2-6; 7 bases fit TRBD2. The CDR3 is 13 amino acids. In germline, CDR1 is MNHEY, CDR2 SMNVEV (reference sequence). V gave up 8 bases and J gave up 2 bases; unmatched junction bases: 0. The CDR3 reads CASGGAGANVLTF. CDR3 sequence (DNA): TGTGCCAGCGGGGGGGCTGGGGCCAACGTCCTGACTTTC. Looking up the rest from reference TRBV27 and TRBJ2-6 gives the full variable domain: EAQVTQNPRYLITVTGKKLTVTCSQNMNHEYMSWYRQDPGLGLRQIYYSMNVEVTDKGDVPEGYKVSRKEKRNFPLILESPSPNQTSLYFCASGGAGANVLTFGAGSRLTVL.

The chain uses TRBV11-2 and TRBJ2-4; 11 bases are a match to TRBD2. The V segment lost 3 bases and the J segment 5 bases; nucleotides outside the gene matches: 6. This CDR3 comprises 16 residues. Germline V gene sequence: CDR1 SGHAT, CDR2 FQNNGV. The CDR3 DNA follows: TGTGCCAGCAGCTTCTCGCCGGGACTAGCGGAAAACATTCAGTACTTC. The encoded protein is CASSFSPGLAENIQYF.

The genes are TRBV9 and TRBJ2-5; 12 nucleotides match TRBD2. This CDR3 spans 17 amino acids. With V trimmed by 4 bases and J by 2 bases, 9 bases remained unmatched. Germline V CDR1 and CDR2: SGDLS, YYNGEE. The CDR3 DNA reads as TGTGCCAGCAGCCTGAACGGACTAGCGGGGACTCAAGAGACCCAGTACTTC. Translated, it gives CASSLNGLAGTQETQYF.

This clone was counted a single time. The J gene is TRBJ2-7, the V gene TRBV18; 7 bases map to TRBD1. The junction had 4 bases not matched to a gene; V was cut back by 4 bases and J by 1 base. Germline V gives CDR1 KGHSH, CDR2 LQKENI. The CDR3 contains 14 residues. The CDR3 here is CASSLGTASYEQYF. In DNA form, the CDR3 reads TGTGCCAGCTCACTTGGGACAGCGTCCTACGAGCAGTACTTC.

A note on this clone: One junction end does not reproduce the germline sequence, and a read error may be involved. V gene TRBV6-6 combines with J gene TRBJ2-3, with 7 bases lining up with TRBD2. Germline CDR1 is MNHNY and CDR2 is SVGAGI (reference sequence). This CDR3 is built from 13 residues. The CDR3 nucleotides are TGTGCCAGCAGTGACCAGACAGAGAAGACTAGCAGTTTT. Translation gives CASSDQTEKTSSF.

J is TRBJ2-7 and V is TRBV11-2; possible D gene TRBD2, 5 bases. The germline V gene has CDR1 SGHAT and CDR2 FQNNGV. The CDR3 covers 14 residues. Trimming took 3 bases from V and 9 from J, leaving 18 bases between them. The CDR3 DNA is TGTGCCAGCAGCTTTTCTGGCGACCTCCGGGGGCAGTACTTC. Translating it yields CASSFSGDLRGQYF.